The 10 T cell receptor beta chains below were found in one sample sequenced in a study of T-cell reconstitution after alpha-beta-depleted transplantation in children. Preparing the TCRbeta library involved the use of unique molecular identifiers. TCRdb re-derived calls from the PCR reads in MiXCR, one entry per CDR3 protein. The sample has around 440,000 distinct CDR3 sequences; over 9.5% are singletons. This specimen was PBMCs, taken before TCRalphabeta/CD19-depleted stem cell transplant. These receptors came from a child younger than 10 with inherited bone marrow failure, due to receive a stem cell transplant.

As to this clonotype: A read error may be the cause here, since a much bigger clone is one base away. The chain combines TRBV4-1 with TRBJ1-3; D call uncertain. V lost 2 bases to trimming and J lost 1 base, with 18 bases between them. CDR3 length: 18 residues. The germline CDR1 and CDR2 sequences are MGHRA and YSYEKL. The DNA for the CDR3 is TGCGCCAGCAGCCAATACAGCGCGACTACTAAGTCTGGAAACACCATATATTTT. Translated: CASSQYSATTKSGNTIYF.

This clonotype was observed a handful of times. The CDR3 loop is CASSESGRFYYNEQFF. CDR3 DNA: TGTGCCAGCAGTGAAAGCGGGAGGTTTTACTACAATGAGCAGTTCTTC. The V call is TRBV28, the J call TRBJ2-1; 9 bases line up with TRBD2. Germline V lookup: CDR1 MDHEN, CDR2 SYDVKM. V lost 5 bases and J lost 3; bases outside the gene matches: 8. The CDR3 length is 16 residues.

On this clonotype: One base away lies a much larger clone, so this may be a sequencing read error. The J gene is TRBJ2-7, the V gene TRBV7-2; 12 bases map to TRBD2. CDR1 and CDR2 from the germline V gene are SGHTA and FQGNSA. V dropped 6 bases and J dropped 6; count of bases not matched to a gene: 6. The CDR3 length is 14 residues. The chain's CDR3 is CASSWTSGTAEQYF. The CDR3 DNA is TGTGCCAGCAGTTGGACTAGCGGGACGGCCGAGCAGTACTTC.

This clonotype has a count of ten or more. DNA for the CDR3: TGCAGTGCAGGACCCTTGAGCTCCTACAATGAGCAGTTCTTC. This codes for CSAGPLSSYNEQFF. This chain links TRBV20-1 with TRBJ2-1; D call uncertain. The germline V and J ends were trimmed by 6 bases and 0 bases, with 12 bases remaining between them. Germline V gene data show CDR1 as DFQATT and CDR2 as SNEGSKA (reference sequence). This CDR3 has 14 amino acids.

This clonotype was seen a few times. The chain links TRBV20-1 to TRBJ2-2, with TRBD2 identical over 8 bases. This CDR3 contains 18 residues. CDR1 and CDR2 (germline): DFQATT, SNEGSKA (reference sequence). J gave up 6 bases and V 0 bases, and 15 bases lay outside the gene matches. CDR3 nucleotides: TGCAGTGCTAGAGATCCTACCCTCCGCGGGAGGTCGCCCGGGGAGCTGTTTTTT. Translating gives CSARDPTLRGRSPGELFF.

This clonotype was counted many times. The V call is TRBV4-3, the J call TRBJ2-1; D tentatively reads TRBD1 or TRBD2 (5 bases each). Per germline, CDR1 LGHNA and CDR2 YSLEER. The CDR3 is 16 amino acids. V was trimmed by 1 base and J by 4 bases, leaving 14 bases between them. The CDR3, as DNA: TGCGCCAGCAGCCAAGTAACCGGGGCAATTTACAATGAGCAGTTCTTC. It specifies CASSQVTGAIYNEQFF.

A word on this clonotype: This sequence may be a read error, since a much larger clone differs from it by one base. This rearrangement joins TRBV3-1 to TRBJ2-3; the D gene could be TRBD1 or TRBD2 (5 bases each). Per the germline V gene, CDR1 is LGHDT and CDR2 is YNNKEL (reference sequence). The CDR3 has 16 residues. V was shortened by 2 bases and J by 0 bases, with 12 bases between the two germline ends. In DNA form, the CDR3 reads TGTGCCAGCAGCCAACATGGAGAGGGGAGCACAGATACGCAGTATTTT. Residues: CASSQHGEGSTDTQYF.

There are many counts of this clonotype. CDR3 nucleotides: TGCGCCAGCAGCCCTATGGGGGGAGTACCCTACAATGAGCAGTTCTTC. It encodes CASSPMGGVPYNEQFF. This sequence joins TRBV5-1 and TRBJ2-1; TRBD2 is a possible D gene (6 bases). Trimming stripped 4 bases from V and 2 bases from J, with 16 bases between. CDR3 length equals 16 residues. Germline V gene data show CDR1 as SGHRS and CDR2 as YFSETQ.

This clonotype was observed a few times. The chain carries TRBV6-5 and TRBJ1-2; D perhaps matches TRBD1 (5 bases). Germline loops: CDR1 MNHEY, CDR2 SVGAGI. The CDR3 runs to 18 residues. Trimming left V 3 bases short and J 3 bases short, with 23 bases between. As DNA, the CDR3 is TGTGCCAGCAGTTATTCGGTACAGGAGCCATCGACGTACTATGGCTACACCTTC. Translated: CASSYSVQEPSTYYGYTF.

This clonotype was detected many times. V usage is TRBV12-3 or TRBV12-4 and J usage is TRBJ1-6; D gene unclear. V was shortened by 3 bases and J by 8 bases, with 17 bases between the two germline ends. This CDR3 has 16 amino acids. The CDR3 region has the DNA TGTGCCAGCAGTTTCGCCTTGGAGGCCCCGGATTCACCCCTCCACTTT. Protein: CASSFALEAPDSPLHF.